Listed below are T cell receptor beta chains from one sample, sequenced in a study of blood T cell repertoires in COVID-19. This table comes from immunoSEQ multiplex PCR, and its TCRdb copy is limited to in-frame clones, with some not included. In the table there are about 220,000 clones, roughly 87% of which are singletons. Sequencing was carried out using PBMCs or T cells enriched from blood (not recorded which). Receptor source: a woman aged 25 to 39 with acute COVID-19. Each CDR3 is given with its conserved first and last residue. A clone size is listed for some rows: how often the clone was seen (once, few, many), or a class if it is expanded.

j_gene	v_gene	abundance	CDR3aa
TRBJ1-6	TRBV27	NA	CASGPGAIRRDSPLHF
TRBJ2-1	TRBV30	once	CAWRTGAYNEQFF
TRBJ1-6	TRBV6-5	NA	CASSPTVNSPLHF
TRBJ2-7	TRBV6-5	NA	CASSRGIHEQYF
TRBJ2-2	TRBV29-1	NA	CSGGGDRGTGELFF
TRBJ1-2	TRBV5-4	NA	CASSDSGTGLYGYTF
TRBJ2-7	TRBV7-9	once	CASSLGGFSYEQYF
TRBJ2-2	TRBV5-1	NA	CASSRRDRASGGELFF
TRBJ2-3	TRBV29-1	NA	CSVVDNASTDTQYF
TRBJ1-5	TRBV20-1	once	CSASGRQNQPQHF
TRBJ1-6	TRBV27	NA	CATSRTGASSPLHF
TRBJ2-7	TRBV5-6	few	CASSPGEGSYEQYF
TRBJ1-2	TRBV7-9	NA	CASSFHGALDREGGYTF
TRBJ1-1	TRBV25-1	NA	CASSGGQLAFF
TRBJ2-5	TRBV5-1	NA	CASSSQGLAGARGETQYF
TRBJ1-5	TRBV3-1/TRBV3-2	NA	CASSPDSMSNQPQHF
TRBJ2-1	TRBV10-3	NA	CAISESGQGPEQFF
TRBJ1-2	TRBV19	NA	CASSPRGVLYYGYTF
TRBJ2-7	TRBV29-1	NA	CSVERAYEQYF
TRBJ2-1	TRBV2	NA	CASREGGVSYNEQFF
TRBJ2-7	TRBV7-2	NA	CASSRGTYEQYF
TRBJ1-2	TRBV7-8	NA	CASSPEDSLNYGYTF
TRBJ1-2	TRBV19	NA	CASSIFGSSRGYTF
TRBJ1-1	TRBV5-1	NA	CASRKTGVNTEAFF
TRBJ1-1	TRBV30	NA	CAWRRQGPGAWPNTEAFF
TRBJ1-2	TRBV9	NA	CASSTGLLEANYGYTF
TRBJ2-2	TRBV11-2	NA	CASSLVGGASGELFF
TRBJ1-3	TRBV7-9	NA	CASSSPEVSGNTIYF
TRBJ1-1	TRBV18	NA	CASSPRMGHSSMNTEAFF